This TCR beta chain was sequenced in a study of resident and recirculating memory T cells in vitiligo. Study-level points and caveats: Different lesions suggested infiltration by different T cell clones. Clonality differed among vitiligo lesions, with no unique dominant clone.

Repertoires were generated with immunoSEQ multiplex PCR, while TCRdb's copy carries only in-frame clones and drops some. The data show 70,000 to 85,000 clones, about nine tenths seen once. No patient showed confetti depigmentation, a clinical sign of active disease. Patients had received no treatment within the previous three months. The CDR3 is made up of 14 amino acids. Germline V lookup: CDR1 SGHRS, CDR2 YFSETQ. V lost 0 bases, J lost 0 bases, and 6 bases lay in between. Worth noting for this clone: Its cognate antigen is unknown.

Sequencing was performed on blood. The V call is TRBV5-1, the J call TRBJ1-1, with TRBD1 as a possible D gene (5 bases). The receptor was isolated from a male donor with vitiligo. CDR3 sequence (DNA): TGCGCCAGCAGCTTGGAGACAGTGAACACTGAAGCTTTCTTT. Its protein product is CASSLETVNTEAFF.